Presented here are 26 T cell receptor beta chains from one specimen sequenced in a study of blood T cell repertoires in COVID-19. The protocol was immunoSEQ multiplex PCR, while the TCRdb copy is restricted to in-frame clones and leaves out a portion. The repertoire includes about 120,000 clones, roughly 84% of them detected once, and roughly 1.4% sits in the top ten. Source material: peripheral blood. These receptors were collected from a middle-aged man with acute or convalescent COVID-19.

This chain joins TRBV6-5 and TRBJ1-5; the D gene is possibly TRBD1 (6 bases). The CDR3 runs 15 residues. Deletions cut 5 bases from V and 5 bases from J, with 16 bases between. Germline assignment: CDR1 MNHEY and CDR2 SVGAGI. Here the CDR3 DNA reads TGTGCCAGCAGTCGACAGCAAAAGGGGGATCAGCCCCAGCATTTT. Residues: CASSRQQKGDQPQHF.

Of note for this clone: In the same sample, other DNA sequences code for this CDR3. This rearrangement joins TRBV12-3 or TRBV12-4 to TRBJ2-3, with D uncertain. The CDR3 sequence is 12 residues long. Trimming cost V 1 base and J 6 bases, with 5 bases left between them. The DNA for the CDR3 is TGTGCCAGCAGTTTAGTGCGTGATACGCAGTATTTT. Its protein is CASSLVRDTQYF.

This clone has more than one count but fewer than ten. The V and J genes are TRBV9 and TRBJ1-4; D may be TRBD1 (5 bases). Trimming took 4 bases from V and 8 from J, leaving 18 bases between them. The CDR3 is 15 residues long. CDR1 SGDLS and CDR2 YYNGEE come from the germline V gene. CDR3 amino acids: CASSPGGTQGEKLFF. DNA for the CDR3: TGTGCCAGCAGCCCGGGGGGGACCCAGGGCGAAAAACTGTTTTTT.

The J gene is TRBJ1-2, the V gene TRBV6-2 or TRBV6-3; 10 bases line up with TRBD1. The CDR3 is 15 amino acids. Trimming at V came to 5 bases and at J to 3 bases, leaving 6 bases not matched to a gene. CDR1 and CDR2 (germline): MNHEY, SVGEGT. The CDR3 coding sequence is TGTGCCAGCAGTGATATGACAGGGGGCGACTATGGCTACACCTTC. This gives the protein CASSDMTGGDYGYTF.

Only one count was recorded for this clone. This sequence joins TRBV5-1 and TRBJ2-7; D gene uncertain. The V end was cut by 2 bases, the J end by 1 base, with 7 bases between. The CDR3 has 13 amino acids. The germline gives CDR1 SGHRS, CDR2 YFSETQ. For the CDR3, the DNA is TGCGCCAGCAGCTTAGCGATTTCCTACGAGCAGTACTTC. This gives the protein CASSLAISYEQYF.

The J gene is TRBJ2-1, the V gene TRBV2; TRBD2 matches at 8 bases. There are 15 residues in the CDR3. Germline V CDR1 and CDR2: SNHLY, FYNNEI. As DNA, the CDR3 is TGTGGAAGTTTAAGCGGGAGCCAGTTTTACAATGAGCAGTTCTTC. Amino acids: CGSLSGSQFYNEQFF. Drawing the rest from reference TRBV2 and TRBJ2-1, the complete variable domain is EPEVTQTPSHQVTQMGQEVILRCVPISNHLYFYWYRQILGQKVEFLVSFYNNEISEKSEIFDDQFSVERPDGSNFTLKIRSTKLEDSAMYFCGSLSGSQFYNEQFFGPGTRLTVL.

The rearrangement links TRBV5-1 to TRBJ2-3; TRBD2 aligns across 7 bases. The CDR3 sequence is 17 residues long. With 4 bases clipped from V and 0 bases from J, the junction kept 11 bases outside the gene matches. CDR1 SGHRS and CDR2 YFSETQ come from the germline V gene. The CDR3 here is CASSASAAGDSTDTQYF. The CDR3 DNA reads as TGCGCCAGCAGCGCCTCGGCCGCGGGGGATAGCACAGATACGCAGTATTTT.

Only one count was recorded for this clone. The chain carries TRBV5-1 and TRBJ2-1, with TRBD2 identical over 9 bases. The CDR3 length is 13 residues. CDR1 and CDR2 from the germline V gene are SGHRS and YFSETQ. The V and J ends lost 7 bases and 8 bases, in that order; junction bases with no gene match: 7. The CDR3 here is CASWSGRKDEQFF. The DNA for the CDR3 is TGCGCCAGCTGGAGCGGGAGGAAGGATGAGCAGTTCTTC. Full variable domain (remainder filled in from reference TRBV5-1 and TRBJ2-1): KAGVTQTPRYLIKTRGQQVTLSCSPISGHRSVSWYQQTPGQGLQFLFEYFSETQRNKGNFPGRFSGRQFSNSRSEMNVSTLELGDSALYLCASWSGRKDEQFFGPGTRLTVL.

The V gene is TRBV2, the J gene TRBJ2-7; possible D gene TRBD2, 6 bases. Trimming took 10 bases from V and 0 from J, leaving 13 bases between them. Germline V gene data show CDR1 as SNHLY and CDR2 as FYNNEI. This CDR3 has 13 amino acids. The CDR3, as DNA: TGTGCCACCGGGGACTTGGACTCCTACGAGCAGTACTTC. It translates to CATGDLDSYEQYF.

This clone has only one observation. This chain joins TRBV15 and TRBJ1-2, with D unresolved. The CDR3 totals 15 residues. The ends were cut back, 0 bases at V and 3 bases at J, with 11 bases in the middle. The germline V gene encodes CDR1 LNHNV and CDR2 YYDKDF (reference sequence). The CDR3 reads CATSREWSDYYGYTF. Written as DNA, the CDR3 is TGTGCCACCAGCAGAGAGTGGTCAGATTACTATGGCTACACCTTC.

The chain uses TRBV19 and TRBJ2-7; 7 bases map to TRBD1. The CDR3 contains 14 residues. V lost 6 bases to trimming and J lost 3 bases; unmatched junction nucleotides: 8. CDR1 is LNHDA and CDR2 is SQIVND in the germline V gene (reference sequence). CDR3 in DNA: TGTGCCAGTAGCAGACAGGGTCAGCTCTACGAGCAGTACTTC. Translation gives CASSRQGQLYEQYF.

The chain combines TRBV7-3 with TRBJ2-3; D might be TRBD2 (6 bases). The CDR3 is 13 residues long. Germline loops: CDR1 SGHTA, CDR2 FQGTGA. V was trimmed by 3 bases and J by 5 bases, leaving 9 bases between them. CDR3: CASSLTRRDTQYF. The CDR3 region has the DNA TGTGCCAGCAGCTTGACTAGAAGAGATACGCAGTATTTT.

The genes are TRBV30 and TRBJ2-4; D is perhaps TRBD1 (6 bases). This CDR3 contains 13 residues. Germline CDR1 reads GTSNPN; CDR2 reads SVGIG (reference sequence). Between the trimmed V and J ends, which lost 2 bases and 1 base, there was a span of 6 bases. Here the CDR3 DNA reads TGTGCCTGGAGTAGGGGGGCCAAAAACATTCAGTACTTC. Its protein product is CAWSRGAKNIQYF.

In DNA, the CDR3 is TGTGCCAGCAGCGCGACAGGGGGCTCCTACGAGCAGTACTTC. Amino acids: CASSATGGSYEQYF. V gene TRBV7-2 combines with J gene TRBJ2-7, with 9 bases matching TRBD1. CDR3 size: 14 residues. Germline CDR1 SGHTA, CDR2 FQGNSA. J was trimmed by 0 bases and V by 5 bases; bases with no gene match: 2.

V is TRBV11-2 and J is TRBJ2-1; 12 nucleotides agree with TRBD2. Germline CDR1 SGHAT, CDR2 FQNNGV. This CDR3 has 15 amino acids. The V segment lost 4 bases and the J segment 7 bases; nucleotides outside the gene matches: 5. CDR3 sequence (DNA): TGTGCCAGCAGCTCCCCTAGCGGGAGGGGAAATGAGCAGTTCTTC. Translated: CASSSPSGRGNEQFF. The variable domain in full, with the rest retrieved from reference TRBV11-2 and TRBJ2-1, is EAGVAQSPRYKIIEKRQSVAFWCNPISGHATLYWYQQILGQGPKLLIQFQNNGVVDDSQLPKDRFSAERLKGVDSTLKIQPAKLEDSAVYLCASSSPSGRGNEQFFGPGTRLTVL.

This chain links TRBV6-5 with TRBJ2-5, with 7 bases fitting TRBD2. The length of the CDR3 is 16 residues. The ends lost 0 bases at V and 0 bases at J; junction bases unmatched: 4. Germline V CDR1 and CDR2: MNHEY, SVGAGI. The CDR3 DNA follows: TGTGCCAGCAGTTACTCGACCGGGAGGTACCAAGAGACCCAGTACTTC. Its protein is CASSYSTGRYQETQYF.

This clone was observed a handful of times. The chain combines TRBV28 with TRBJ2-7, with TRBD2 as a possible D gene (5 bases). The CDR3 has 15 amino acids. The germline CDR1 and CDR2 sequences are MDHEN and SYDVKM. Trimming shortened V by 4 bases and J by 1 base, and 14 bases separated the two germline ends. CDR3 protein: CASSSLATGSYEQYF. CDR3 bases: TGTGCCAGCAGTTCGTTAGCGACCGGGTCCTACGAGCAGTACTTC.

CDR3 in amino acids: CASSQYRGGRDEQFF. CDR3 nucleotides: TGTGCCAGCAGCCAATATAGGGGGGGCCGGGATGAGCAGTTCTTC. J is TRBJ2-1 and V is TRBV3-1 (or the pseudogene TRBV3-2); tentatively, D is TRBD2 (7 bases). CDR3 size: 15 residues. Germline-derived CDR1 and CDR2 are LGHDT and YNNKEL (reference sequence). V lost 2 bases to trimming and J lost 8 bases, with 16 bases between them.

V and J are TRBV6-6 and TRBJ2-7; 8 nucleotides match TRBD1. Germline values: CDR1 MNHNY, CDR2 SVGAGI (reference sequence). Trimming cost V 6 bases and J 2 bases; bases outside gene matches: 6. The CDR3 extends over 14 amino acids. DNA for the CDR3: TGTGCCAGCAGACGGACAGGGAGGACCTACGAGCAGTACTTC. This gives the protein CASRRTGRTYEQYF.

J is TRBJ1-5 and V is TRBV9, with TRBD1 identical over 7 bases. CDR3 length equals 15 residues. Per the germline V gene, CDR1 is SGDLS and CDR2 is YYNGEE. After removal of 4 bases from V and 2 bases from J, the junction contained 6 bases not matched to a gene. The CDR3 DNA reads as TGTGCCAGCAGCTCGACAGGGTACCGCAATCAGCCCCAGCATTTT. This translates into CASSSTGYRNQPQHF. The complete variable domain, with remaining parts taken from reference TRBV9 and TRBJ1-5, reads DSGVTQTPKHLITATGQRVTLRCSPRSGDLSVYWYQQSLDQGLQFLIQYYNGEERAKGNILERFSAQQFPDLHSELNLSSLELGDSALYFCASSSTGYRNQPQHFGDGTRLSIL.

This CDR3 is CASSSQGGETQYF. The CDR3 region has the DNA TGTGCCAGCAGCTCTCAAGGGGGAGAGACCCAGTACTTC. The V gene is TRBV9, the J gene TRBJ2-5, with D possibly TRBD1 on 6 matching bases. The CDR3 totals 13 residues. Germline lookup yields CDR1 SGDLS and CDR2 YYNGEE. Deletions cut 4 bases from V and 4 bases from J, with 11 bases between.

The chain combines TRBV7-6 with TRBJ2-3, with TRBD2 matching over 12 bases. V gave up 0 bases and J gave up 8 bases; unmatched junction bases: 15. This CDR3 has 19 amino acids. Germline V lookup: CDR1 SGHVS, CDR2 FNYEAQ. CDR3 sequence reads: CASSLAKGLAGMPPGTQYF. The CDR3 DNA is TGTGCCAGCAGCTTAGCGAAGGGACTAGCGGGCATGCCCCCAGGTACGCAGTATTTT.

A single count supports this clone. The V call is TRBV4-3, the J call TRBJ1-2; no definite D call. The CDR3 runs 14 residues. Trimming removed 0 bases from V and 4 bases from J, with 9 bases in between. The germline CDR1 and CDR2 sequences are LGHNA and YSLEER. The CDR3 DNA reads TGCGCCAGCAGCCAAGATCGCGGGTCCTATGGCTACACCTTC. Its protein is CASSQDRGSYGYTF.

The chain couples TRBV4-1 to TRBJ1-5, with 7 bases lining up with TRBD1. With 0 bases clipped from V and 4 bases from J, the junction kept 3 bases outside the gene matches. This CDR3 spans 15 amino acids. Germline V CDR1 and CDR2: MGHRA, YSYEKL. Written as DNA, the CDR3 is TGCGCCAGCAGCCAAGATTGGGACAGAAATCAGCCCCAGCATTTT. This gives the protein CASSQDWDRNQPQHF.

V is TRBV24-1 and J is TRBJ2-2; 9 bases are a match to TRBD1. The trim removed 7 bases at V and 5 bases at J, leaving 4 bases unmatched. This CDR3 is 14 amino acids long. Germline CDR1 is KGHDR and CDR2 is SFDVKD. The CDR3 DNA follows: TGTGCCACCAGGGGACAGGGTAGTACCGGGGAGCTGTTTTTT. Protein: CATRGQGSTGELFF.

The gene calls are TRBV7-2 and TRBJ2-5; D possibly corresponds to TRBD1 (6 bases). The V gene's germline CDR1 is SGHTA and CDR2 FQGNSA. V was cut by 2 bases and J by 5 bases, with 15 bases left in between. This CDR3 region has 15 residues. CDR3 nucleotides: TGTGCCAGCAGCTTATCACAGGGCGGACGTGAGACCCAGTACTTC. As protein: CASSLSQGGRETQYF.